Reported below is one T cell receptor (beta chain). Its specificity is not known. These data belong to a study of cytomegalovirus exposure and HLA in healthy donors. Across the whole study: From roughly 180 million T cells, an earlier analysis saw 117 million unique TCR beta sequences. Samples from HLA-typed donors yielded approximately 80 million unique TCRs in an early data release. Study outcomes and limitations: In the analysis, some V segments, TRBV6-2 and TRBV6-3 included, were excluded as indistinguishable. V- and J-gene trimming in TCR beta was tied to a missense DCLRE1C variant by an analysis performed later.

13 Jbeta primers and 60 Vbeta primers were used for the PCR. TCRdb's table, derived via immunoSEQ multiplex PCR, lists solely in-frame clones and lacks some. The data show almost 200,000 clones, around 79% seen once. There are 18 residues in the CDR3. The germline V gene has CDR1 PRHDT and CDR2 FYEKMQ (reference sequence). After removal of 6 bases from V and 5 bases from J, the junction contained 18 bases not matched to a gene. The chain uses TRBV13 and TRBJ2-1; 8 bases match TRBD1. Sequencing was done on a sample of PBMCs. The source of this sequence is a male donor in good health and CMV-seropositive. This chain's CDR3 is CASSIRRMDRVGNNEQFF. CDR3 coding DNA: TGTGCCAGCAGTATTCGCAGGATGGACAGGGTAGGGAACAATGAGCAGTTCTTC.